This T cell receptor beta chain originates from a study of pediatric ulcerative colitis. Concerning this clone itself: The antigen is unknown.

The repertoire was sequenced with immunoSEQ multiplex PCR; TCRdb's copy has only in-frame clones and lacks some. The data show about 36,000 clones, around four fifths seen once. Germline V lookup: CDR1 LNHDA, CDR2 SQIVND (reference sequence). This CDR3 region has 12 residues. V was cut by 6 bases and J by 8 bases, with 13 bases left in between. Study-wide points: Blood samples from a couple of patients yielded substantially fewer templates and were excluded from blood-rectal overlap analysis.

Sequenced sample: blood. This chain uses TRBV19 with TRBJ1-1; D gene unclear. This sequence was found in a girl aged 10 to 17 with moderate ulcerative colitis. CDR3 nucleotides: TGTGCCAGTAGGCTCATGGCGGGCGAAGCTTTCTTT. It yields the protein CASRLMAGEAFF. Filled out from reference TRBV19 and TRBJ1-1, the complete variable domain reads DGGITQSPKYLFRKEGQNVTLSCEQNLNHDAMYWYRQDPGQGLRLIYYSQIVNDFQKGDIAEGYSVSREKKESFPLTVTSAQKNPTAFYLCASRLMAGEAFFGQGTRLTVV.